This is a list of T cell receptor beta chains from one sample in a study of PD-1 blockade in mismatch repair-deficient tumors. Libraries were prepared by immunoSEQ multiplex PCR; TCRdb keeps only in-frame clonotypes and omits some of them. The sample carries under 50,000 clones, 70% to 80% recorded once. The specimen comprised peripheral blood, sampled 4 weeks after starting pembrolizumab. The source is an adult with mismatch repair-deficient cancer. The CDR3 runs from the conserved cysteine through the conserved F or W. The order of the fields is D gene, CDR3 length, clone size, J gene, V gene, CDR3 protein, CDR3 DNA. The D gene is left open where the match is weak. Where a row states a size, it is once, few, many or the class of an expanded clone; other rows omit it.

D: .; length: 14; size: .; J: TRBJ2-7; V: TRBV11-2; CDR3: CASSQPGTPHGQYF; DNA: TGTGCCAGCAGCCAACCGGGGACACCCCATGGGCAGTACTTC
D: .; length: 11; size: .; J: TRBJ2-5; V: TRBV19; CDR3: CATTWGVTQYF; DNA: TGTGCCACCACATGGGGTGTGACCCAGTACTTC
D: TRBD1; length: 14; size: .; J: TRBJ2-3; V: TRBV2; CDR3: CASNEQGASDTQYF; DNA: TGTGCCAGCAACGAACAGGGGGCTTCAGATACGCAGTATTTT
D: TRBD1; length: 16; size: .; J: TRBJ2-1; V: TRBV4-3; CDR3: CASSQDGGQGYNEQFF; DNA: TGCGCCAGCAGCCAAGATGGCGGACAGGGATACAATGAGCAGTTCTTC
D: .; length: 16; size: .; J: TRBJ2-7; V: TRBV2; CDR3: CASSPLQSLSSYEQYF; DNA: TGTGCCAGCAGTCCCCTTCAATCCCTCAGCTCCTACGAGCAGTACTTC
D: .; length: 14; size: .; J: TRBJ1-5; V: TRBV7-6; CDR3: CASSLGTGIQPQHF; DNA: TGTGCCAGCAGCTTAGGCACAGGGATTCAGCCCCAGCATTTT
D: .; length: 17; size: .; J: TRBJ2-6; V: TRBV4-3; CDR3: CASSQGELYSGANVLTF; DNA: TGCGCCAGCAGCCAAGGGGAATTGTACTCTGGGGCCAACGTCCTGACTTTC
D: .; length: 14; size: few; J: TRBJ2-7; V: TRBV30; CDR3: CAWSAKGIRYEQYF; DNA: TGTGCCTGGAGTGCAAAGGGAATACGGTACGAGCAGTACTTC
D: .; length: 13; size: .; J: TRBJ2-1; V: TRBV6-6; CDR3: CASARASYNEQFF; DNA: TGTGCCAGCGCACGGGCATCCTACAATGAGCAGTTCTTC
D: TRBD2; length: 19; size: .; J: TRBJ2-3; V: TRBV29-1; CDR3: CSVELDPGLAGGSTDTQYF; DNA: TGCAGCGTTGAATTAGACCCGGGACTAGCGGGAGGTAGCACAGATACGCAGTATTTT